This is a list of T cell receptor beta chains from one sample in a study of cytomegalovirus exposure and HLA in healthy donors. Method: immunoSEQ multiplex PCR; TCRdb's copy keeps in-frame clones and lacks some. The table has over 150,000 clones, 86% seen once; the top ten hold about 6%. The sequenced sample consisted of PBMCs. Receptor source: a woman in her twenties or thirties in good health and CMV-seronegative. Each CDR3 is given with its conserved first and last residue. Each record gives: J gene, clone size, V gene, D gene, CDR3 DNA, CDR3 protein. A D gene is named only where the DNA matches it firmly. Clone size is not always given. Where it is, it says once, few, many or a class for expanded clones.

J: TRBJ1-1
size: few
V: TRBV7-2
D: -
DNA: TGTGCCAGCAGCCCTCTTGACAGCTACTCTGAAGCTTTCTTT
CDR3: CASSPLDSYSEAFF

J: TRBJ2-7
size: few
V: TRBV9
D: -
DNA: TGTGCCAGCAGCGCCGGGACGCCCGAGCAGTACTTC
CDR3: CASSAGTPEQYF

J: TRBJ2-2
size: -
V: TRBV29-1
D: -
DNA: TGCAGCGTATCGACAAACGCGAACACCGGGGAGCTGTTTTTT
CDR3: CSVSTNANTGELFF

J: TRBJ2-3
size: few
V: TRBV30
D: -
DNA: TGTGCCTGGACAGAGGGTTGGGATACGCAGTATTTT
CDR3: CAWTEGWDTQYF

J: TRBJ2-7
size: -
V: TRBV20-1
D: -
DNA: TGCAGTGCTAGCCGCCAGTACGAGCAGTACTTC
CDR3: CSASRQYEQYF

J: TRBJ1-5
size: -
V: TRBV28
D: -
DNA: TGTGCCAGCAGGGGGCAGTGGAATCAGCCCCAGCATTTT
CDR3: CASRGQWNQPQHF

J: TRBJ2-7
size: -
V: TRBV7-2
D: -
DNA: TGTGCCAGCAGCTCCCCGGTGTGGGGCGACGAGCAGTACTTC
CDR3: CASSSPVWGDEQYF

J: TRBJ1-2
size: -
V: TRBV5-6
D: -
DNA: TGTGCCAGCAGCTCCTACCATGACTACACCTTC
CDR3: CASSSYHDYTF

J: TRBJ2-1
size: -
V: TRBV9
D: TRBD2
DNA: TGTGCCAGCAGCGTAAGGGAGCGGGGGGGCCTTGAGCAGTTCTTC
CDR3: CASSVRERGGLEQFF

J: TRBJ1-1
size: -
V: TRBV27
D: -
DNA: TGTGCCAGCAGTTTTTTAGGGTTGAACACTGAAGCTTTCTTT
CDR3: CASSFLGLNTEAFF

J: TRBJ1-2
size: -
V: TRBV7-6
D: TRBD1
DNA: TGTGCCAGCAGCTTAGCACAGGGGCCTTACTATGGCTACACCTTC
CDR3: CASSLAQGPYYGYTF

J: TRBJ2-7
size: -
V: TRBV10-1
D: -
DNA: TGCGCCAGCTTCTACGAGCAGTACTTC
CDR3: CASFYEQYF

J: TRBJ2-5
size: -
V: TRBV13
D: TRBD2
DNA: TGTGCCAGCAGCATACTGACTAGCGGGACCCAAGAGACCCAGTACTTC
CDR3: CASSILTSGTQETQYF

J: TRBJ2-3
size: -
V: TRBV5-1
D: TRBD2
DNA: TGCGCCAGCAGCCCGCATTCCGAGCGGGGGACAGATACGCAGTATTTT
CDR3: CASSPHSERGTDTQYF

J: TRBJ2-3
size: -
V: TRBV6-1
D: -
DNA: TGTGCCAGCAGTGAAGCGCCGGGAGTCGCAGATACGCAGTATTTT
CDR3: CASSEAPGVADTQYF

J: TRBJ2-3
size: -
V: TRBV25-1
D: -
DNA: TGTGCCAGCAGTGCCAAGTACGATACGCAGTATTTT
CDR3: CASSAKYDTQYF

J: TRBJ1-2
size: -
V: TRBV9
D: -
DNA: TGTGCCAGCAGCGTCGGCGGGGGGCCCAGTGGCTACACCTTC
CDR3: CASSVGGGPSGYTF

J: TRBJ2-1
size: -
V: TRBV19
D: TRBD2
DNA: TGTGCCAGTAGCCGAAATAGCGGGGGGCACCGCTCCTACAATGAGCAGTTCTTC
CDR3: CASSRNSGGHRSYNEQFF

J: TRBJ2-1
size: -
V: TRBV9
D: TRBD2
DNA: TGTGCCAGCAGCGTCGGGGGGGCGCTAGACAATGAGCAGTTCTTC
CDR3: CASSVGGALDNEQFF

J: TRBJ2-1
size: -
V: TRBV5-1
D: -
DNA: TGCGCCAGCAGCTTGACCCCATCCTACAATGAGCAGTTCTTC
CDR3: CASSLTPSYNEQFF

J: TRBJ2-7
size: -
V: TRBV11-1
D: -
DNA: TGTGCCAGCAGCCCAGCCGGGAGCTCCTACGAGCAGTACTTC
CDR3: CASSPAGSSYEQYF

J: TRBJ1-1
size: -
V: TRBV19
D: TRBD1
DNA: TGTGCCAGCGGGGGGGACAGCTTGAACACTGAAGCTTTCTTT
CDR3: CASGGDSLNTEAFF

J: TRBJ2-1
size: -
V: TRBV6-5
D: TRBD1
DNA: TGTGCCAGCAGACCCGGACAGGGGTCCTACAATGAGCAGTTCTTC
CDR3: CASRPGQGSYNEQFF